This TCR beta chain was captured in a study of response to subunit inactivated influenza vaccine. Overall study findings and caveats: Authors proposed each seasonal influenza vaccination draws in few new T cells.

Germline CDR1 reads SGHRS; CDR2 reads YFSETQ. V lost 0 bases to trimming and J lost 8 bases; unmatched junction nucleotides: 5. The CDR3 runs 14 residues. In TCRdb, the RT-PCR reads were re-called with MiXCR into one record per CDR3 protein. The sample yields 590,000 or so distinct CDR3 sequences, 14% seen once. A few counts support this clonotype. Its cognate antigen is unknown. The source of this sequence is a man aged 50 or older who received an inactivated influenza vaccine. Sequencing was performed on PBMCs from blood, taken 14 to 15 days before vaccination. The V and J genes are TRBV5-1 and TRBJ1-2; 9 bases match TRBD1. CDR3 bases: TGCGCCAGCAGCTTGGACAGGGGGCAAGCGGGCTACACCTTC. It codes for CASSLDRGQAGYTF.